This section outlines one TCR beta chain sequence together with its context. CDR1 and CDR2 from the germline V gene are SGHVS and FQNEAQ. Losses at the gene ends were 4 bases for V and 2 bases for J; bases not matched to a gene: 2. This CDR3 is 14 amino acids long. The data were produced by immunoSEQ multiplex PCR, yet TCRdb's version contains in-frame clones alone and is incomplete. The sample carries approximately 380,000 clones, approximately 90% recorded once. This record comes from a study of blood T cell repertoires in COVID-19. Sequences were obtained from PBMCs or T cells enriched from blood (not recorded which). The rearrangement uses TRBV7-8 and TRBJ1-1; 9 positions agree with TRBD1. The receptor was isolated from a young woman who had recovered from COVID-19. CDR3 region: CASSSDRGNTEAFF. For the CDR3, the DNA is TGTGCCAGCAGCTCGGACAGGGGTAACACTGAAGCTTTCTTT.